This TCR beta chain was found in a study of blood T cell repertoires in COVID-19. As for the study in general: Some COVID-19 samples were acute and others convalescent; all came from the United States, Italy and Spain. T cells, B-cell-depleted T cells, or PBMCs provided the cDNA or gDNA that served as material.

Authors' data handling: Nucleated cell counts were estimated from reference gene primer amplification. TCRdb's table, derived via immunoSEQ multiplex PCR, lists solely in-frame clones and lacks some. V and J calls and clone size are given by that table; D and trimming were obtained from the DNA. The sample lists some 170,000 clones, more than 80% occurring once. Seattle participants joined during active infection and were tracked over time. Sample: peripheral blood. The receptor was derived from a woman aged 60-75 years with COVID-19, enrolled during active disease.

CDR3 loop: CASSPGTRRNEQFF. The CDR3 nucleotides are TGTGCCAGCAGTCCCGGGACACGGCGGAATGAGCAGTTCTTC. This chain uses TRBV27 with TRBJ2-1; D is perhaps TRBD1 (6 bases). V lost 5 bases, J lost 7 bases, and 15 bases lay in between. The CDR3 length is 14 residues. Germline V CDR1 and CDR2: MNHEY, SMNVEV (reference sequence).